These T cell receptor beta chains were read from a single sample in a study of OX40 agonist ivuxolimab in advanced cancers. The assay was immunoSEQ multiplex PCR, and TCRdb's table has in-frame clones only and misses some. This table has some 30,000 clones, approximately 84% appearing once. Sequences were derived from CD4+ or CD8+ T cells sorted from blood, sampled in a trial of the OX40 agonist ivuxolimab. The receptors originated from an adult with an advanced solid tumor such as melanoma, head and neck, liver or kidney cancer. CDR3s include the opening cysteine and the closing phenylalanine or tryptophan. A D gene is named only where the DNA matches it firmly. Clone size appears in some rows only: once, few, many, or a class for an expanded clone.

>TRBJ2-5|TRBV5-4|TRBD2|-
CASSDSGHLMGLARETQYF
TGTGCCAGCAGCGACTCGGGACACCTGATGGGACTAGCAAGGGAGACCCAGTACTTC
>TRBJ2-1|TRBV9|-|once
CASSVGVGMSYNEQFF
TGTGCCAGCAGCGTAGGGGTGGGGATGTCCTACAATGAGCAGTTCTTC
>TRBJ2-1|TRBV7-2|-|-
CASSPGFGGLATYNEQFF
TGTGCCAGCAGCCCCGGATTTGGGGGGCTAGCCACCTACAATGAGCAGTTCTTC
>TRBJ1-2|TRBV4-2|-|-
CASSHNREFYGYTF
TGTGCCAGCAGCCACAACAGGGAGTTCTATGGCTACACCTTC
>TRBJ2-7|TRBV27|-|medium-sized
CASSLGLHTSYEQYF
TGTGCCAGCAGTTTAGGGTTACATACCTCCTACGAGCAGTACTTC
>TRBJ2-1|TRBV4-3|TRBD2|-
CASSQEARLAGYNEQFF
TGCGCCAGCAGCCAAGAGGCCAGGCTAGCGGGTTACAATGAGCAGTTCTTC
>TRBJ2-1|TRBV6-1|-|-
CASSEEGPRDEQFF
TGTGCCAGCAGTGAGGAGGGCCCTCGAGATGAGCAGTTCTTC
>TRBJ2-1|TRBV13|-|-
CASSFWGADEQFF
TGTGCCAGCAGCTTTTGGGGGGCCGATGAGCAGTTCTTC
>TRBJ1-5|TRBV19|-|few
CASSIGAGASNQPQHF
TGTGCCAGTAGTATTGGAGCCGGGGCTAGCAATCAGCCCCAGCATTTT
>TRBJ1-1|TRBV2|-|-
CASRGSEAFF
TGTGCCAGCAGGGGGTCTGAAGCTTTCTTT
>TRBJ1-1|TRBV27|-|-
CASNVAGTVNTEAFF
TGTGCCAGCAATGTAGCCGGGACGGTGAACACTGAAGCTTTCTTT
>TRBJ2-2|TRBV30|-|-
CAWISTNRGTGELFF
TGTGCCTGGATTAGTACAAACCGGGGCACCGGGGAGCTGTTTTTT
>TRBJ1-1|TRBV27|-|-
CASSLARGTEAFF
TGTGCCAGCAGTTTAGCCCGGGGCACTGAAGCTTTCTTT
>TRBJ2-7|TRBV5-1|-|-
CASSPGTDSSYEQYF
TGCGCCAGCAGCCCCGGGACGGACAGCTCCTACGAGCAGTACTTC
>TRBJ1-5|TRBV19|-|-
CASSIGRIYGNQPQHF
TGTGCCAGTAGTATTGGCAGAATTTACGGCAATCAGCCCCAGCATTTT
>TRBJ2-5|TRBV5-4|-|-
CASSLAQFETQYF
TGTGCCAGCAGCTTGGCACAGTTCGAGACCCAGTACTTC
>TRBJ2-3|TRBV30|TRBD2|-
CAWRGGREADTQYF
TGTGCCTGGAGGGGGGGGAGGGAGGCAGATACGCAGTATTTT
>TRBJ2-1|TRBV5-4|TRBD2|-
CASSITSGGYNEQFF
TGTGCCAGCAGCATTACTAGCGGGGGTTACAATGAGCAGTTCTTC
>TRBJ1-4|TRBV27|-|-
CASSLRQGSEKLFF
TGTGCCAGCAGTTTGCGTCAGGGGAGTGAAAAACTGTTTTTT
>TRBJ2-5|TRBV21-1|-|-
CASNRTSGSRGETQYF
TGTGCCAGCAACAGGACTAGCGGGAGTAGGGGAGAGACCCAGTACTTC
>TRBJ1-3|TRBV28|-|-
CASSFEGDNGNTIYF
TGTGCCAGCAGTTTCGAGGGGGACAACGGAAACACCATATATTTT
>TRBJ1-4|TRBV6-5|-|-
CASSYWGATNEKLFF
TGTGCCAGCAGTTATTGGGGGGCAACTAATGAAAAACTGTTTTTT
>TRBJ1-2|TRBV13|-|-
CASSLGRGSNYGYTF
TGTGCCAGCAGCTTAGGGAGGGGTTCGAACTATGGCTACACCTTC
>TRBJ2-2|TRBV19|-|-
CASLGRANTGELFF
TGTGCCAGTCTCGGACGGGCGAACACCGGGGAGCTGTTTTTT
>TRBJ2-6|TRBV9|TRBD1|-
CASSPGTGAALEVLTF
TGTGCCAGCAGCCCTGGGACAGGGGCCGCTTTAGAGGTCCTGACTTTC
>TRBJ2-3|TRBV9|TRBD2|-
CASSPWTSGSTDTQYF
TGTGCCAGCAGCCCTTGGACTAGCGGAAGCACAGATACGCAGTATTTT
>TRBJ1-1|TRBV7-8|TRBD1|-
CASSLGGTDAFF
TGTGCCAGCAGCTTAGGCGGGACAGACGCTTTCTTT
>TRBJ2-3|TRBV6-5|TRBD1|-
CASSNRDRQYF
TGTGCCAGCAGTAACAGGGACAGGCAGTATTTT
>TRBJ1-1|TRBV15|-|once
CATSRERGGGTEAFF
TGTGCCACCAGCAGAGAACGGGGCGGGGGCACTGAAGCTTTCTTT
>TRBJ2-1|TRBV5-6|-|-
CASSLGGATYNEQFF
TGTGCCAGCAGCTTGGGAGGGGCAACCTACAATGAGCAGTTCTTC
>TRBJ2-7|TRBV27|-|few
CASSSGNEQYF
TGTGCCAGCAGTTCGGGGAACGAGCAGTACTTC
>TRBJ2-1|TRBV7-7|TRBD2|few
CASSTGLAGGNEQFF
TGTGCTAGCAGCACGGGACTAGCGGGAGGCAATGAGCAGTTCTTC
>TRBJ2-7|TRBV7-6|-|-
CASSPRESSYEQYF
TGTGCCAGCAGCCCCCGTGAGAGCTCCTACGAGCAGTACTTC
>TRBJ1-2|TRBV5-1|-|-
CASRPPEQVNYGYTF
TGCGCCAGCAGGCCGCCGGAACAAGTTAACTATGGCTACACCTTC
>TRBJ2-2|TRBV2|-|-
CASSTLAHGELFF
TGTGCCAGCAGTACACTAGCCCACGGGGAGCTGTTTTTT
>TRBJ2-1|TRBV14|-|-
CASSQTRGGEQFF
TGTGCCAGCAGCCAGACTAGGGGGGGGGAGCAGTTCTTC
>TRBJ1-1|TRBV13|-|-
CASSLYRIMNTEAFF
TGTGCCAGCAGCTTATACAGAATTATGAACACTGAAGCTTTCTTT
>TRBJ2-7|TRBV19|TRBD1|once
CASSITQGALNEQYF
TGTGCCAGTAGTATAACTCAGGGGGCCCTTAACGAGCAGTACTTC
>TRBJ2-1|TRBV7-9|-|-
CASSAGARPYNEQFF
TGTGCCAGCAGCGCAGGGGCCAGGCCTTACAATGAGCAGTTCTTC
>TRBJ1-1|TRBV6-1|-|-
CASDPLGSGNTEAFF
TGTGCCAGCGACCCTTTGGGGAGTGGGAACACTGAAGCTTTCTTT
>TRBJ2-7|TRBV11-2|TRBD2|-
CASSSTSGGYEQYF
TGTGCCAGCAGCTCCACTAGCGGGGGATACGAGCAGTACTTC
>TRBJ1-1|TRBV14|-|-
CASSQDKANTEAFF
TGTGCCAGCAGCCAAGATAAAGCAAACACTGAAGCTTTCTTT
>TRBJ1-5|TRBV4-1|-|-
CASSQFANQPQHF
TGCGCCAGCAGCCAATTTGCCAATCAGCCCCAGCATTTT
>TRBJ1-5|TRBV15|-|-
CATGPGQLGHQPQHF
TGTGCCACCGGGCCCGGACAGCTAGGTCATCAGCCCCAGCATTTT
>TRBJ2-7|TRBV30|-|-
CACIRGGLYEQYF
TGTGCCTGCATCCGAGGAGGGCTCTACGAGCAGTACTTC
>TRBJ1-4|TRBV25-1|TRBD1|-
CASTTGTANEKLFF
TGTGCCAGCACTACCGGGACAGCTAATGAAAAACTGTTTTTT
>TRBJ1-4|TRBV5-8|-|few
CASSSEGATNEKLFF
TGTGCCAGCAGCAGCGAAGGGGCCACTAATGAAAAACTGTTTTTT
>TRBJ2-2|TRBV4-3|-|-
CASSQDRGTGELFF
TGCGCCAGCAGCCAAGATCGAGGCACCGGGGAGCTGTTTTTT
>TRBJ2-5|TRBV18|-|once
CASSDYSQGQETQYF
TGTGCCAGCTCAGATTACTCTCAGGGGCAAGAGACCCAGTACTTC
>TRBJ2-5|TRBV25-1|-|-
CASSGLSEWETQYF
TGTGCCAGCAGTGGGCTCTCCGAGTGGGAGACCCAGTACTTC
>TRBJ1-1|TRBV11-2|-|few
CASSTWTNTEAFF
TGTGCCAGCAGCACCTGGACAAACACTGAAGCTTTCTTT